This T cell receptor beta chain was identified in a study of cytomegalovirus exposure and HLA in healthy donors. Findings and caveats of the study: When the data were analyzed later, several of the most significant clusters appeared to be linked to common viral pathogens.

About this clone itself: The target antigen is unknown. A read error may produce the germline difference seen at one junction end.

The PCR ran on 60 Vbeta and 13 Jbeta primers. Here immunoSEQ multiplex PCR was the method, and the copy in TCRdb shows in-frame clones only, minus some. Here the sample spans around 59,000 clones, approximately 80% being singletons. This CDR3 has 15 residues. Germline CDR1 is SNHLY and CDR2 is FYNNEI. J is TRBJ2-3 and V is TRBV2, with 8 bases aligning to TRBD2. The sequence derives from a human donor in good health. Sequenced sample: PBMCs. The CDR3 is CASSTSGGGTGTQYF. The CDR3 DNA reads TGTGCCAGCAGCACTAGCGGAGGGGGTACAGGTACGCAGTATTTT.